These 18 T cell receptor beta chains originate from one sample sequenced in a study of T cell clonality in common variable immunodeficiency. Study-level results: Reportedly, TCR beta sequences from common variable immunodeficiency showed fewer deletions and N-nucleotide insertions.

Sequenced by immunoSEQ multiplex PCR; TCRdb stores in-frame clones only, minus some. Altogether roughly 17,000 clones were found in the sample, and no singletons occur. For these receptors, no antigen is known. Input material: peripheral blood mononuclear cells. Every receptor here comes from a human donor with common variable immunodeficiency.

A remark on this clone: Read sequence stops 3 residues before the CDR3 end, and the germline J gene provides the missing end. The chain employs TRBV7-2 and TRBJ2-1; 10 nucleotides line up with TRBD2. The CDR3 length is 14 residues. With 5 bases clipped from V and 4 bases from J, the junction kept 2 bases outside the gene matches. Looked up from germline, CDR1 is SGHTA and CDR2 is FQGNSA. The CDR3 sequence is CASSPGLAYNEQFF. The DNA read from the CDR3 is TGTGCCAGCAGCCCGGGACTAGCGTACAATGAG.

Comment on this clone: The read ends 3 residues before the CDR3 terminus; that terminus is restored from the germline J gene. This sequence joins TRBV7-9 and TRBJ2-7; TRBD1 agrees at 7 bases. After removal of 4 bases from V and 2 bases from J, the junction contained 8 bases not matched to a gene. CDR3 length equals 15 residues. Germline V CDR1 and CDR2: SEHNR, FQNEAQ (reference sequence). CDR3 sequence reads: CASSSFRDRPYEQYF. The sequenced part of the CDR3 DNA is TGTGCCAGCAGCTCGTTCCGGGACAGACCCTACGAG.

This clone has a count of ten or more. Partial CDR3 DNA: TGTGCCAGTAGTATGACAGGGGTAAGCAATCAGCCC. Its protein is CASSMTGVSNQP. In full, the CDR3 is CASSMTGVSNQPQHF. This chain uses TRBV19 with TRBJ1-5; the match to TRBD1 covers 8 bases. The observed sequence ends 3 residues before the CDR3 terminus, with the missing tail filled in from the germline J gene. The V gene's germline CDR1 is LNHDA and CDR2 SQIVND (reference sequence). CDR3 size: 15 residues. Losses at the gene ends were 3 bases for V and 1 base for J; bases not matched to a gene: 2.

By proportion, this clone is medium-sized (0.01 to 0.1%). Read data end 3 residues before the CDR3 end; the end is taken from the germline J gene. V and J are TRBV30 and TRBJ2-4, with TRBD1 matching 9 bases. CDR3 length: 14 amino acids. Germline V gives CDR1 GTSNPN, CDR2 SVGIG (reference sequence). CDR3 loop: CAWSGTGSSTGQYF. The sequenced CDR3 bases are TGTGCCTGGAGCGGGACAGGGTCTTCGACGGGT.

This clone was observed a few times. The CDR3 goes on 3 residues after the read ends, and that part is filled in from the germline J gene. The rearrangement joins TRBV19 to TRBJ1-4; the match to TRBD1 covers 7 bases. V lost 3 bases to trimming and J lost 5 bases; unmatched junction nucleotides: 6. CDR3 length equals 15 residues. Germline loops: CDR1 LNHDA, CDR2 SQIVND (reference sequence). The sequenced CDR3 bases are TGTGCCAGTAGTATCCGGGACAGAAAAAATGAAAAA. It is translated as CASSIRDRKNEK. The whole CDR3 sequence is CASSIRDRKNEKLFF.

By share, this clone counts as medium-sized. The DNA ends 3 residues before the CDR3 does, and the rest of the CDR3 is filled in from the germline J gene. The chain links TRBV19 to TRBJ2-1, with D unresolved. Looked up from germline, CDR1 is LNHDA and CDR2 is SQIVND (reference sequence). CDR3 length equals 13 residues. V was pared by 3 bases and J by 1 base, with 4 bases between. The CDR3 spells CASSIPSYNEQFF. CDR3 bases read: TGTGCCAGTAGTATCCCATCCTACAATGAG.

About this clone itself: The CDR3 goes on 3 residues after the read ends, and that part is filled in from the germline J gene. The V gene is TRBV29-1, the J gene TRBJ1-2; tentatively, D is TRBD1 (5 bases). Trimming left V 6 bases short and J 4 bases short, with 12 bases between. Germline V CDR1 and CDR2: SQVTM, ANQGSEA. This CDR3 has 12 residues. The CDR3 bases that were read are TGCAGCGTCGCGGGACTCAGCTATGGC. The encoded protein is CSVAGLSYG. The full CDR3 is CSVAGLSYGYTF.

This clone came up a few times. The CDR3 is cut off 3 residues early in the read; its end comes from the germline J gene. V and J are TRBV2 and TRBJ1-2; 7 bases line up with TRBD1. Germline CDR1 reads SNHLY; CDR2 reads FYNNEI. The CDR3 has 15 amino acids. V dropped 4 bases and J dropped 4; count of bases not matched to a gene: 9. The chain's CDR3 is CASSGNRGGGYGYTF. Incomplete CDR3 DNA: TGTGCCAGCAGTGGAAACAGGGGAGGCGGCTATGGC.

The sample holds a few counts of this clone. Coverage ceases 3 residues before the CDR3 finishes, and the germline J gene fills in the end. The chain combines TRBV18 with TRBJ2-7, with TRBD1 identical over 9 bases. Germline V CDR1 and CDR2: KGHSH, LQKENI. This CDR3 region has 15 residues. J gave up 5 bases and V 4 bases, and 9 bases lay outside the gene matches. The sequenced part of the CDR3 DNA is TGTGCCAGCTCACTCGGAGGACAGGGGTCGAACGAG. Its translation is CASSLGGQGSNE. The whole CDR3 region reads CASSLGGQGSNEQYF.

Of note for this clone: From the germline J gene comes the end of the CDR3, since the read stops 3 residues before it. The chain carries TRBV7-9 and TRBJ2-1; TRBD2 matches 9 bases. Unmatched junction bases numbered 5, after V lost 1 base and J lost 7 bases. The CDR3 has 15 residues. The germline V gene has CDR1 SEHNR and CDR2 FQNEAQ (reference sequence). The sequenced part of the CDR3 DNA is TGTGCCAGCAGCTTAGTAAGCGGGGGGCCAAATGAG. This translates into CASSLVSGGPNE. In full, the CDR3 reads CASSLVSGGPNEQFF.

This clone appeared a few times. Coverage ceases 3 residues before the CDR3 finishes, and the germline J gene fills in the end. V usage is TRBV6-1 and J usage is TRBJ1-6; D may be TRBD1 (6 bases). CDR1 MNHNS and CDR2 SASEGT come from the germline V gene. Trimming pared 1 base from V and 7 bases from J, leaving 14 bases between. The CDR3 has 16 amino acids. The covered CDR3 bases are TGTGCCAGCAGTGAAGTTTCAGGGGTTGAAAATTCACCC. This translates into CASSEVSGVENSP. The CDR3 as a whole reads CASSEVSGVENSPLHF.

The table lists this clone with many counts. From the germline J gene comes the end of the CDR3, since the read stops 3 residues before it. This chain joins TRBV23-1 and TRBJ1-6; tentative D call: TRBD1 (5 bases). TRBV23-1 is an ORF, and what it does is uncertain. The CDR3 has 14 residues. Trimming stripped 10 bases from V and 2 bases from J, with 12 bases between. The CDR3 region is CATRRETYNSPLHF. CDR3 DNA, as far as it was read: TGCGCCACCCGCAGGGAAACCTATAATTCACCC.

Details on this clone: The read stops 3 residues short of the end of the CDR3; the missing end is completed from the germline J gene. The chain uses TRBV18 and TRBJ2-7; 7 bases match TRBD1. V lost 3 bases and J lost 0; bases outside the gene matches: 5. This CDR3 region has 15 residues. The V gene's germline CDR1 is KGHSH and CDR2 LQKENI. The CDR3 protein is CASSPRQGNSYEQYF. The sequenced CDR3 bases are TGTGCCAGCTCACCCCGACAGGGTAACTCCTACGAG. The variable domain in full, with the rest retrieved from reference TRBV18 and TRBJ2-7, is NAGVMQNPRHLVRRRGQEARLRCSPMKGHSHVYWYRQLPEEGLKFMVYLQKENIIDESGMPKERFSAEFPKEGPSILRIQQVVRGDSAAYFCASSPRQGNSYEQYFGPGTRLTVT.

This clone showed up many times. CDR3 DNA (partial): TGTGCCAGCTCACCACGGGGGGACACTGAA. Translation gives CASSPRGDTE. In full, the CDR3 reads CASSPRGDTEAFF. The chain joins TRBV18 to TRBJ1-1, with TRBD1 as a possible D gene (5 bases). The read falls 3 residues short of the CDR3 end, and the missing part is taken from the germline J gene. Trimming shortened V by 1 base and J by 3 bases, and 6 bases separated the two germline ends. CDR3 length: 13 residues. Per the germline V gene, CDR1 is KGHSH and CDR2 is LQKENI.

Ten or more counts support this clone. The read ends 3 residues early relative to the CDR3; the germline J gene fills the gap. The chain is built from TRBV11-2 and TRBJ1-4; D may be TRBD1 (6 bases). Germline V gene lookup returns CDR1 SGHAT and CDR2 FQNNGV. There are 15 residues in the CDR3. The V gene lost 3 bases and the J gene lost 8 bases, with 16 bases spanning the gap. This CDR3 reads CASSFTPTGSEKLFF. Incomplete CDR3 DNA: TGTGCCAGCAGCTTTACCCCAACAGGGAGCGAAAAA.

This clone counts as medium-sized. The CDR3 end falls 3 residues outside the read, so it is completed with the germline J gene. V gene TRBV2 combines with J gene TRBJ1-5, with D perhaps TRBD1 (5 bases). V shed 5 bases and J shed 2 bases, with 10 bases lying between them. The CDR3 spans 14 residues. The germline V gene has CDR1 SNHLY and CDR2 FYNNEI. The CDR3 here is CASSRQFGNQPQHF. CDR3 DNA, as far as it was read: TGTGCCAGCAGTAGACAGTTCGGCAATCAGCCC. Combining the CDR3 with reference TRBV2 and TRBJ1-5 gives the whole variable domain EPEVTQTPSHQVTQMGQEVILRCVPISNHLYFYWYRQILGQKVEFLVSFYNNEISEKSEIFDDQFSVERPDGSNFTLKIRSTKLEDSAMYFCASSRQFGNQPQHFGDGTRLSIL.

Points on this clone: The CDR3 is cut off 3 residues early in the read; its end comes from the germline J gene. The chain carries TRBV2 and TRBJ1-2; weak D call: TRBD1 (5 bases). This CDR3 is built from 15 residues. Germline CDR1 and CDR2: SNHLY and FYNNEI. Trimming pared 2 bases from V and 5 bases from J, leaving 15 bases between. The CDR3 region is CASSEKMDTRYGYTF. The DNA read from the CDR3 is TGTGCCAGCAGTGAAAAGATGGACACGCGATATGGC.

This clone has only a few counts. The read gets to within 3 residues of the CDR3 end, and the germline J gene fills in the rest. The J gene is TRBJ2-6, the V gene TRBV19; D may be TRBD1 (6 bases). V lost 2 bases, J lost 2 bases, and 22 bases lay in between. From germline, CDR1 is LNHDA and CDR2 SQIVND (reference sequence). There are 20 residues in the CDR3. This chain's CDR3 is CASSIKGTRGGRAGANVLTF. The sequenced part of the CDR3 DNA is TGTGCCAGTAGTATAAAGGGGACACGGGGTGGTAGGGCTGGGGCCAACGTC.